Each of the 32 T cell receptor beta chains below was sequenced from the same sample in a study of T cell clonotyping in hematopoietic cell transplantation. Libraries were prepared by immunoSEQ multiplex PCR; TCRdb keeps only in-frame clonotypes and omits some of them. The sample carries thousands of clones, roughly 89% recorded once. Sequenced material: peripheral blood mononuclear cells. The source is a man aged 40-49 years in good health. Some clones in this sample may be carry-over from other donors' samples.

This clone has only a few counts. V usage is TRBV4-1 and J usage is TRBJ1-2; D is undetermined. The CDR3 loop spans 13 amino acids. Germline values: CDR1 MGHRA, CDR2 YSYEKL. Trimming removed 0 bases at V and 3 bases at J, with 5 bases between. CDR3 in DNA: TGCGCCAGCAGCCAAGAATCCCACTATGGCTACACCTTC. This gives the protein CASSQESHYGYTF.

The CDR3 loop is CASSISPGGGGYTF. The CDR3 DNA follows: TGTGCCAGCAGCATAAGTCCGGGGGGGGGTGGCTACACCTTC. The genes are TRBV5-5 and TRBJ1-2; tentatively, D is TRBD1 (5 bases). Trimming removed 4 bases from V and 7 bases from J, with 17 bases in between. The CDR3 consists of 14 residues. Germline CDR1 and CDR2: SGHKS and YYEKEE (reference sequence).

This clone turned up a few times. The sample has other DNA sequences that encode this CDR3 too. The V and J genes are TRBV4-3 and TRBJ1-3; the D is unclear. The CDR3 covers 14 residues. Germline V gives CDR1 LGHNA, CDR2 YSLEER. Trimming stripped 1 base from V and 1 base from J, with 5 bases between. The CDR3 coding sequence is TGCGCCAGCAGCCAAGGGGATTCTGGAAACACCATATATTTT. Translated: CASSQGDSGNTIYF.

The rearrangement links TRBV7-8 to TRBJ2-7, with 9 bases identical to TRBD2. This CDR3 has 15 amino acids. Germline V CDR1 and CDR2: SGHVS, FQNEAQ. Trimming removed 5 bases from V and 6 bases from J; junction bases left unmatched: 11. The CDR3 sequence is CASSLLALAGPEQYF. The CDR3 DNA is TGTGCCAGCAGCCTGTTGGCGCTAGCGGGGCCCGAGCAGTACTTC.

The chain carries TRBV7-2 and TRBJ1-1; D is undetermined. V lost 3 bases and J 1 base, leaving 3 bases between the germline ends. The CDR3 consists of 12 residues. CDR1 SGHTA and CDR2 FQGNSA come from the germline V gene. CDR3 region: CASSFPNTEAFF. CDR3 nucleotides: TGTGCCAGCAGCTTTCCGAACACTGAAGCTTTCTTT.

On this clone: Germline and junction disagree at one end, which may indicate a read error. This chain links TRBV30 with TRBJ2-2, with TRBD2 matching over 9 bases. The CDR3 has 13 residues. Germline CDR1 is GTSNPN and CDR2 is SVGIG (reference sequence). The CDR3 is CGTSPPGSGELFF. For the CDR3, the DNA is TGCGGGACTAGCCCTCCCGGGTCCGGGGAGCTGTTTTTT.

The rearrangement links TRBV10-3 to TRBJ2-6; no definite D call. The CDR3 contains 18 residues. V shed 0 bases and J shed 1 base, with 13 bases lying between them. CDR1 and CDR2 (germline): ENHRY, SYGVKD. CDR3 sequence: CAISESLGRPSGANVLTF. The CDR3 DNA reads as TGTGCCATCAGTGAGTCCTTGGGTCGGCCGTCTGGGGCCAACGTCCTGACTTTC.

This clone was observed a few times. This chain uses TRBV30 with TRBJ1-3; no definite D call. Germline V gene data show CDR1 as GTSNPN and CDR2 as SVGIG (reference sequence). Between the trimmed V and J ends, which lost 0 bases and 4 bases, there was a span of 16 bases. The CDR3 extends over 16 amino acids. The CDR3 nucleotides are TGTGCCTGGAGTGTACAGTACGAGACGTCGGGAAACACCATATATTTT. Protein sequence: CAWSVQYETSGNTIYF.

This clone was recorded once. V gene TRBV12-5 combines with J gene TRBJ1-6; D is undetermined. This CDR3 is built from 13 residues. V was shortened by 1 base and J by 10 bases, with 8 bases between the two germline ends. CDR1 and CDR2 from the germline V gene are LGHNT and FRNRAP. CDR3 nucleotides: TGTGCTAGTGGTTTGGAACGGGCCTCACCCCTCCACTTT. Translating gives CASGLERASPLHF.

The chain carries TRBV7-8 and TRBJ1-2; no definite D call. Trimming took off 5 bases at V and 6 bases at J, with 16 bases between the two ends. CDR3 size: 14 residues. Germline CDR1 is SGHVS and CDR2 is FQNEAQ. The DNA for the CDR3 is TGTGCCAGCAGCCCCCCCGGGGAATCGGATGGCTACACCTTC. Residues: CASSPPGESDGYTF.

The rearrangement joins TRBV19 to TRBJ1-2; no clear D. The CDR3 length is 14 residues. V dropped 0 bases and J dropped 5 bases, with 10 bases sitting between them. Germline CDR1 is LNHDA and CDR2 is SQIVND (reference sequence). CDR3 protein: CASSIDGGIYGYTF. The CDR3 bases are TGTGCCAGTAGTATAGACGGAGGGATATATGGCTACACCTTC.

This clone was counted once. The chain carries TRBV6-1 and TRBJ2-7, with D perhaps matching TRBD1 (5 bases). CDR3 length: 15 amino acids. Germline assignment: CDR1 MNHNS and CDR2 SASEGT. The V end lost 7 bases, the J end lost 3 bases, and 19 bases lay between the germline ends. In DNA form, the CDR3 reads TGTGCCAGCACCTTAGAGACAGCCCTTAGCTACGAGCAGTACTTC. Protein product: CASTLETALSYEQYF.

J is TRBJ1-1 and V is TRBV6-5; D is ambiguous. Germline-derived CDR1 and CDR2 are MNHEY and SVGAGI. Between the trimmed V and J ends, which lost 7 bases and 5 bases, there was a span of 17 bases. The CDR3 has 14 amino acids. The DNA of the CDR3 is TGTGCCAGCACCGACTCCCGCGCGAGGACTGAAGCTTTCTTT. This gives the protein CASTDSRARTEAFF.

The sample holds a few counts of this clone. The rearrangement uses TRBV29-1 and TRBJ1-1, with 7 bases lining up with TRBD1. From germline, CDR1 is SQVTM and CDR2 ANQGSEA. The junction had 7 bases not matched to a gene; V was cut back by 7 bases and J by 5 bases. The CDR3 length is 12 residues. The CDR3 loop reads CSGTGVGTEAFF. CDR3 nucleotides: TGCAGCGGCACAGGGGTAGGGACTGAAGCTTTCTTT.

The J gene is TRBJ2-1, the V gene TRBV2; possibly TRBD2 for D (7 bases). CDR1 and CDR2 (germline): SNHLY, FYNNEI. V lost 6 bases and J 7 bases, leaving 19 bases between the germline ends. This CDR3 comprises 15 residues. The CDR3 region has the DNA TGTGCCAGCAGACTATGGGAACAGGGAGGGAATGAGCAGTTCTTC. Translating it yields CASRLWEQGGNEQFF.

This clone was detected only once. This chain uses TRBV2 with TRBJ1-1; TRBD1 is a possible D gene (6 bases). Germline CDR1 is SNHLY and CDR2 is FYNNEI. CDR3 length: 18 residues. Trimming shortened V by 0 bases and J by 6 bases, and 23 bases separated the two germline ends. CDR3 in amino acids: CASSEARWVGQGKAEAFF. CDR3 coding DNA: TGTGCCAGCAGTGAAGCGAGATGGGTGGGCCAGGGGAAGGCTGAAGCTTTCTTT.

The gene calls are TRBV25-1 and TRBJ2-5; 13 nucleotides agree with TRBD2. Germline V gives CDR1 MGHDK, CDR2 SYGVNS. CDR3 length: 15 amino acids. V shed 5 bases, J shed 5 bases, and the junction held 5 bases outside the gene matches. The CDR3 loop is CASSSGLAGVETQYF. CDR3 bases: TGTGCCAGCAGTTCAGGACTAGCGGGGGTGGAGACCCAGTACTTC. Filled out from reference TRBV25-1 and TRBJ2-5, the complete variable domain reads EADIYQTPRYLVIGTGKKITLECSQTMGHDKMYWYQQDPGMELHLIHYSYGVNSTEKGDLSSESTVSRIRTEHFPLTLESARPSHTSQYLCASSSGLAGVETQYFGPGTRLLVL.

This clone came up a few times. The V gene is TRBV4-3, the J gene TRBJ1-2; D is unresolved. V lost 4 bases, J lost 3 bases, and 9 bases lay in between. The CDR3 consists of 13 residues. The germline gives CDR1 LGHNA, CDR2 YSLEER. For the CDR3, the DNA is TGCGCCAGCAGCCCGACGGCTTACTATGGCTACACCTTC. Protein sequence: CASSPTAYYGYTF.

This chain uses TRBV2 with TRBJ2-7; TRBD2 might be the D (5 bases). The CDR3 totals 13 residues. V lost 5 bases and J lost 6, with 14 bases in between. Germline CDR1 SNHLY, CDR2 FYNNEI. The CDR3 DNA reads TGTGCCAGCAGTCCGGACTTGACAACCGAGCAGTACTTC. This gives the protein CASSPDLTTEQYF.

This rearrangement joins TRBV27 to TRBJ2-2; the match to TRBD2 covers 14 bases. J gave up 6 bases and V 6 bases, and 9 bases lay outside the gene matches. The CDR3 length is 17 residues. Germline values: CDR1 MNHEY, CDR2 SMNVEV (reference sequence). CDR3 sequence reads: CASSLTSGGAYAGELFF. DNA for the CDR3: TGTGCCAGCAGCTTGACTAGCGGGGGGGCCTACGCCGGGGAGCTGTTTTTT.

The chain uses TRBV7-8 and TRBJ2-7; no clear D gene. CDR1 is SGHVS, CDR2 FQNEAQ, per germline. Trimming pared 1 base from V and 5 bases from J, leaving 9 bases between. The CDR3 totals 13 residues. DNA of the CDR3: TGTGCCAGCAGCTTAGGGATTGAAGACGAGCAGTACTTC. Residues: CASSLGIEDEQYF.

The V and J genes are TRBV19 and TRBJ1-5; D is possibly TRBD1 (5 bases). The CDR3 consists of 14 residues. The ends were cut back, 3 bases at V and 9 bases at J, with 15 bases in the middle. The V gene's germline CDR1 is LNHDA and CDR2 SQIVND (reference sequence). The CDR3 DNA reads TGTGCCAGTAGTATGTCTGGGACGGGTCGGCCCCAGCATTTT. Translating gives CASSMSGTGRPQHF. The full variable domain, rest sourced from reference TRBV19 and TRBJ1-5, is DGGITQSPKYLFRKEGQNVTLSCEQNLNHDAMYWYRQDPGQGLRLIYYSQIVNDFQKGDIAEGYSVSREKKESFPLTVTSAQKNPTAFYLCASSMSGTGRPQHFGDGTRLSIL.

The chain uses TRBV19 and TRBJ2-1, with unresolved D. The CDR3 totals 15 residues. Germline V gene data show CDR1 as LNHDA and CDR2 as SQIVND (reference sequence). V was clipped by 1 base and J by 2 bases, with 9 bases between them. CDR3 sequence (DNA): TGTGCCAGTAGTATAGGGACCGGAACCTACAATGAGCAGTTCTTC. It yields the protein CASSIGTGTYNEQFF.

The chain has TRBV25-1 and TRBJ2-5, with 8 bases aligning to TRBD2. The ends lost 3 bases at V and 5 bases at J; junction bases unmatched: 8. Germline CDR1 is MGHDK and CDR2 is SYGVNS. CDR3 size: 15 residues. CDR3 coding DNA: TGTGCCAGCAGTGATGCGCGGGGGGCGGGGGAGACCCAGTACTTC. It codes for CASSDARGAGETQYF.

V gene TRBV15 combines with J gene TRBJ1-1; no definite D call. The CDR3 runs 14 residues. V gave up 0 bases and J gave up 4 bases, with 9 bases separating them. Germline V gene data show CDR1 as LNHNV and CDR2 as YYDKDF (reference sequence). CDR3 in amino acids: CATSRDLFGTEAFF. CDR3 coding DNA: TGTGCCACCAGCAGAGATTTATTTGGCACTGAAGCTTTCTTT.

The chain is built from TRBV9 and TRBJ2-1; 7 bases map to TRBD2. J was trimmed by 3 bases and V by 0 bases; bases with no gene match: 3. Germline V CDR1 and CDR2: SGDLS, YYNGEE. This CDR3 has 15 residues. CDR3 in amino acids: CASSVGGGFYNEQFF. The CDR3 DNA reads TGTGCCAGCAGCGTAGGGGGGGGGTTCTACAATGAGCAGTTCTTC.

CDR3 sequence (DNA): TGTGCCAGCACCATTGGGGGGACCGGGGAGCTGTTTTTT. Amino acid sequence: CASTIGGTGELFF. The chain has TRBV11-1 and TRBJ2-2, with a weak D call TRBD2 (6 bases). Per germline, CDR1 SGHAT and CDR2 FQDESV (reference sequence). The length of the CDR3 is 13 residues. V dropped 7 bases and J dropped 5 bases, with 11 bases sitting between them.

The genes are TRBV7-2 and TRBJ2-3; 10 nucleotides match TRBD2. Germline CDR1 is SGHTA and CDR2 is FQGNSA. CDR3 length equals 16 residues. V dropped 4 bases and J dropped 3; count of bases not matched to a gene: 7. The CDR3 spells CASSSRTSGQTDTQYF. Here the CDR3 DNA reads TGTGCCAGCAGCTCTCGGACTAGCGGTCAGACAGATACGCAGTATTTT.

The chain couples TRBV30 to TRBJ1-2, with 7 nucleotides matching TRBD1. Germline CDR1 is GTSNPN and CDR2 is SVGIG (reference sequence). The CDR3 has 16 amino acids. J was trimmed by 6 bases and V by 0 bases; bases with no gene match: 13. The CDR3 DNA reads TGTGCCTGGAGTGTAAAACAGGGGCAGGGGGGCGATGGCTACACCTTC. Translated: CAWSVKQGQGGDGYTF.

V usage is TRBV7-2 and J usage is TRBJ2-2; D is perhaps TRBD1 or TRBD2 (6 bases each). The germline V gene encodes CDR1 SGHTA and CDR2 FQGNSA. The CDR3 is made up of 16 amino acids. The ends were cut back, 10 bases at V and 1 base at J, with 19 bases in the middle. Here the CDR3 reads CANNAGGQLNTGELFF. CDR3 coding DNA: TGTGCCAACAACGCCGGGGGCCAGCTGAACACCGGGGAGCTGTTTTTT.

The chain combines TRBV5-1 with TRBJ2-1, with D possibly matching TRBD1 (6 bases). CDR1 is SGHRS and CDR2 is YFSETQ in the germline V gene. The V gene lost 0 bases and the J gene lost 3 bases, with 10 bases spanning the gap. This CDR3 spans 15 amino acids. The CDR3 sequence is CASSLVVTGYNEQFF. The CDR3 nucleotides read TGCGCCAGCAGCTTGGTAGTGACAGGCTACAATGAGCAGTTCTTC. Using reference TRBV5-1 and TRBJ2-1 for the parts outside the CDR3, the full variable domain is KAGVTQTPRYLIKTRGQQVTLSCSPISGHRSVSWYQQTPGQGLQFLFEYFSETQRNKGNFPGRFSGRQFSNSRSEMNVSTLELGDSALYLCASSLVVTGYNEQFFGPGTRLTVL.

This clone showed up just a few times. The J gene is TRBJ1-3, the V gene TRBV29-1; tentatively, D is TRBD1 (5 bases). The CDR3 extends over 15 amino acids. Trimming took off 5 bases at V and 0 bases at J, with 14 bases between the two ends. Germline V lookup: CDR1 SQVTM, CDR2 ANQGSEA. The CDR3 reads CSVWWTTDSGNTIYF. The CDR3 DNA is TGCAGCGTTTGGTGGACAACCGACTCTGGAAACACCATATATTTT.